This section outlines one TCR beta chain sequence together with its context. Its target is not known. These data belong to a study of beta chain features in type 1 diabetes. The study, taken as a whole, reports: TCRB CDR3s from Type 1 diabetes patients were moderately but significantly shorter in all four CD4+ subsets.

Trimming left V 5 bases short and J 9 bases short, with 17 bases between. CDR1 SGHTA and CDR2 FQGTGA come from the germline V gene. CDR3 size: 14 residues. As every portion of the isolated RNA was reverse transcribed, the sequencing read expressed TCRB transcripts. For naive, central memory and regulatory T cell samples, reads averaged roughly 4 million. The repertoire was sequenced with immunoSEQ multiplex PCR; TCRdb's copy has only in-frame clones and lacks some. The repertoire has about 160,000 clones, around 8% of them found once; the top ten carry about 0.95%. Material: central memory CD4+ T cells from blood. The chain recombines TRBV7-3 with TRBJ2-1; a weak D match, TRBD2 (6 bases). This TCR was recovered from a woman between 40 and 50 years old with type 1 diabetes. The CDR3 DNA reads as TGTGCCAGCAGCCCCGCGGGGTCCCTCGGTGAGCAGTTCTTC. Protein: CASSPAGSLGEQFF.